This TCR beta chain was retrieved from a study of blood T cell repertoires in COVID-19. Across the whole study: Sample material is recorded as cDNA or gDNA derived from T cells, B-cell-depleted T cells, or PBMCs.

The CDR3 is 12 amino acids. The V end was cut by 0 bases, the J end by 7 bases, with 9 bases between. Germline V CDR1 and CDR2: GTSNPN, SVGIG (reference sequence). Assay used: immunoSEQ multiplex PCR; TCRdb lists only in-frame clones, some missing. The sample gives approximately 150,000 clones, 60% to 85% of which show up once; about 1.8% is in the top ten. V is TRBV30 and J is TRBJ1-2; D gene uncertain. The clonotype originates from a woman aged 55-75 years with acute or convalescent COVID-19. The sample was peripheral blood. The CDR3 DNA is TGTGCCTGGAGTGTGGGTAGCTCTGGCTACACCTTC. Translating gives CAWSVGSSGYTF.